This T cell receptor beta chain stems from a study of human T cells and chemical hapten exposure. Study-wide background: Throughout a study of approximately 25 weeks, patients underwent weekly scalp administration of diphenylcyclopropenone doses. Cases of alopecia areata, totalis or universalis occurred in a predominantly female patient group.

Points from the study as a whole: Patch test scores rose with PT1 expanded TCR counts, a positive correlation.

TCRdb independently ran MiXCR on the RACE reads; one entry per CDR3 protein. The sample gives around 56,000 distinct CDR3 sequences, roughly 9.8% of which show up once; about 8.9% is in the top ten. The ends were cut back, 5 bases at V and 0 bases at J, with 2 bases in the middle. This CDR3 is 12 amino acids long. This clonotype was counted ten times or more. Its specificity is not known. Described time point: pre-sensitization, week 0. Sample treatment: therapeutic diphenylcyclopropenone sensitization with weekly scalp DPC. The TCR was taken from a man aged 40-49 years with alopecia areata. Some clones in this sample may be carry-over from other donors' samples. This chain uses TRBV12-3 or TRBV12-4 with TRBJ1-5; D remains unclear. The material was whole blood, obtained in connection with sensitization to the hapten diphenylcyclopropenone (DPC). The chain's CDR3 is CASSPSNQPQHF. Written as DNA, the CDR3 is TGTGCCAGCAGTCCTAGCAATCAGCCCCAGCATTTT.